The entry below gives a single T cell receptor (beta chain) sequence along with its context. This clone showed up just a few times. What this receptor recognizes is not known. Within one base of it there is no much larger clone, and no base qualities were kept. The junction carries 16 bases between V and J, which are trimmed by 8 bases and 0 bases respectively. The germline V gene yields MNHEY for CDR1 and SVGAGI for CDR2. Including cysteine and phenylalanine, the CDR3 has 15 amino acids. Only CDR3 DNA is held: 45 bases, read in frame from base 1. The data originate from a study of blood T cell repertoires in COVID-19 (dated by TCRdb to the early 2020s). About the study as a whole: The collaborator samples originated in the United States, Italy and Spain and spanned the acute and convalescent phases of COVID-19. Where available, HLA class I and class II types were obtained from metadata supplied by the sample provider rather than from assay-based typing. Samples came from the ongoing ImmuneRACE study (first 160 participants) plus 1,254 subjects from 6 global collaborators. Nearly every sample came with metadata listing a de-identified subject ID, COVID-19 status, age in years and sex. Subjects who had been exposed to COVID-19, were actively infected with it, or had recovered from it provided the deeply sampled blood TCRbeta repertoires that made up the dataset. A freely available public database, intended as a resource for researchers studying the immune response to SARS-CoV-2, is where the repertoires were released. The prospective study material was composed of cDNA or gDNA derived from T cells, B-cell-depleted T cells, or PBMCs.

Study-wide findings and limitations: The amount of clinical and demographic metadata varied by source and participant and was provided uncurated.

Collaborating institutions collected whole blood in K2EDTA tubes following their own protocols. Collaborator samples were shipped for TCRbeta analysis as frozen whole blood, isolated PBMCs, or DNA extracted from either sample type. TCRbeta CDR3 regions were amplified from genomic DNA by means of the immunoSEQ Assay, a bias-controlled multiplex PCR. The original methods were these. Nucleated cell counts per sample were estimated from amplification of reference gene primers within the assay. Sequence reads were collapsed and filtered to measure the absolute abundance of every unique TCRbeta CDR3 rearrangement. Productive Simpson clonality was computed per sample as the square root of Simpson's diversity index over productive rearrangements. Drawn from immuneACCESS, this table holds only the in-frame rearrangements with V and J called that TCRdb kept. Clones are partly lost; checked studies trace under half to an unresolved V gene and leave the rest unexplained. V and J calls and clone size come straight from that table; D and trimming were deduced from the DNA. The sample yields 250,000 to 300,000 clones; around 86% were counted once. The ten largest account for around 2.9% of the sample.

Sequenced: peripheral blood. This chain is built from TRBV6-5 and TRBJ1-2; no confident D gene assignment can be made. The sequence came from a woman aged 60 to 75 with active or convalescent COVID-19. The sequenced DNA is TGTGCCAGCCTCGAGGCCCGGGGTCCTAACTATGGCTACACCTTC. The resulting protein is CASLEARGPNYGYTF.